In this sample, the clone carrying this T cell receptor beta chain turned up once. Its specificity is not known. These data originate in a study of T cell responses to AZD1222 COVID-19 vaccine. Study findings and constraints: The study found vaccine-associated CD4 TCRs spanning spike, dominant at 160-218 and 743-854.

The CDR3 has 14 residues. The germline V gene encodes CDR1 MGHDK and CDR2 SYGVNS. V lost 5 bases, J lost 3 bases, and 5 bases stayed unmatched. TCRdb keeps only in-frame clones here, not all; method: immunoSEQ multiplex PCR. The table records 200,000 to 300,000 clones, about 92% of them present only once. This receptor was taken from an adult in good health. Source: peripheral blood, taken on day 0 of AZD1222 vaccination. The V call is TRBV25-1, the J call TRBJ2-7; 9 positions match TRBD2. CDR3 region: CASSSSGGHYEQYF. CDR3 nucleotide sequence: TGTGCCAGCAGTTCCAGCGGGGGGCACTACGAGCAGTACTTC.